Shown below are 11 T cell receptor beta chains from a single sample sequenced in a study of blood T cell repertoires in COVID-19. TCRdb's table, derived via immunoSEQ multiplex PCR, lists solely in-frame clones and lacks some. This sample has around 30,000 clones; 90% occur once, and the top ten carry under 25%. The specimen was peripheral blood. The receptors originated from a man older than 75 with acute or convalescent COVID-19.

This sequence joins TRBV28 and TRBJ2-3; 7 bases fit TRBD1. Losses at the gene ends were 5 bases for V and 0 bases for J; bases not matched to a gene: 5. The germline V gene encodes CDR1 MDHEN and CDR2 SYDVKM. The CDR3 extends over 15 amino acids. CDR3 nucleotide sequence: TGTGCCAGCAGTCGGGACAGCCCTAGCACAGATACGCAGTATTTT. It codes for CASSRDSPSTDTQYF.

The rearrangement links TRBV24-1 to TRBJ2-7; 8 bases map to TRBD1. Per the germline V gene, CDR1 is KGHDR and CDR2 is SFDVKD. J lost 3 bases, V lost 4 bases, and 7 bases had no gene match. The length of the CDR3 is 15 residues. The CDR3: CATSDPGQGNYEQYF. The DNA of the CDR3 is TGTGCCACCAGTGACCCAGGACAGGGCAACTACGAGCAGTACTTC.

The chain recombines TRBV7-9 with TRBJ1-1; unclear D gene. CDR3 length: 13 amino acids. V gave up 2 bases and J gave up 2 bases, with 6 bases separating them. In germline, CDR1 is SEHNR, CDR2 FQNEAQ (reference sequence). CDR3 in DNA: TGTGCCAGCAGCTTAAACAGCAACACTGAAGCTTTCTTT. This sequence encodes CASSLNSNTEAFF. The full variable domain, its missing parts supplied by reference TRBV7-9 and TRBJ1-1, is DTGVSQNPRHKITKRGQNVTFRCDPISEHNRLYWYRQTLGQGPEFLTYFQNEAQLEKSRLLSDRFSAERPKGSFSTLEIQRTEQGDSAMYLCASSLNSNTEAFFGQGTRLTVV.

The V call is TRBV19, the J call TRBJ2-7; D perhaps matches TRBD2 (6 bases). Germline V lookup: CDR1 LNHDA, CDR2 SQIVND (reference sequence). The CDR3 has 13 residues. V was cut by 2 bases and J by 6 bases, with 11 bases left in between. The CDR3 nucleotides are TGTGCCAGTAGTATACGGGGGACGGGCGAGCAGTACTTC. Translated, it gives CASSIRGTGEQYF.

CDR3 loop: CASSPRRGAYNEQFF. The CDR3 region has the DNA TGTGCCAGCAGCCCGAGGCGGGGGGCCTACAATGAGCAGTTCTTC. This rearrangement joins TRBV7-8 to TRBJ2-1; 8 bases align to TRBD2. CDR1 and CDR2 from the germline V gene are SGHVS and FQNEAQ. J lost 2 bases, V lost 5 bases, and 5 bases had no gene match. This CDR3 comprises 15 residues.

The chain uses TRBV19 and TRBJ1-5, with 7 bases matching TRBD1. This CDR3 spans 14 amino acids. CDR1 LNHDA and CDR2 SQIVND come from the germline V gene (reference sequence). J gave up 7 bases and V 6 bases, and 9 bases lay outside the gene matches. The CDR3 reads CASSPEQGFQPQHF. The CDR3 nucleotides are TGTGCCAGTAGCCCTGAACAGGGGTTCCAGCCCCAGCATTTT.

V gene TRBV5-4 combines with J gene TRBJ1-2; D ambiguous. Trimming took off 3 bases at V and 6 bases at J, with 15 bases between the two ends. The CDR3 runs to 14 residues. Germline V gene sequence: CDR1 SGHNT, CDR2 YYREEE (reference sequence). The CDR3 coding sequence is TGTGCCAGCAGCTCGGCGGAGGGCCCCCATGGCTACACCTTC. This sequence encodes CASSSAEGPHGYTF. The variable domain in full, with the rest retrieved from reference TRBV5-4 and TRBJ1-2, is ETGVTQSPTHLIKTRGQQVTLRCSSQSGHNTVSWYQQALGQGPQFIFQYYREEENGRGNFPPRFSGLQFPNYSSELNVNALELDDSALYLCASSSAEGPHGYTFGSGTRLTVV.

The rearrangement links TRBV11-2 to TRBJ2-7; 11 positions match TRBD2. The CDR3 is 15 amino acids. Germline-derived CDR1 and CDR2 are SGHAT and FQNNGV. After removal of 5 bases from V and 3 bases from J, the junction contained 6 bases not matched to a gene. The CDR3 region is CASSPSGGLRYEQYF. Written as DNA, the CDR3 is TGTGCCAGCAGCCCTAGCGGGGGGCTCCGCTACGAGCAGTACTTC. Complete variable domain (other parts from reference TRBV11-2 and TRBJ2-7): EAGVAQSPRYKIIEKRQSVAFWCNPISGHATLYWYQQILGQGPKLLIQFQNNGVVDDSQLPKDRFSAERLKGVDSTLKIQPAKLEDSAVYLCASSPSGGLRYEQYFGPGTRLTVT.

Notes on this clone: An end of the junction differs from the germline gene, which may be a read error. The CDR3 reads CASSSNLPPF. CDR3 bases: TGTGCCAGCAGCTCAAACTTGCCTCCCTTT. V gene TRBV7-3 combines with J gene TRBJ2-3; D is unclear. CDR1 is SGHTA and CDR2 is FQGTGA in the germline V gene. The CDR3 runs 10 residues.

In DNA form, the CDR3 reads TGTGCCAGCTCACCAAGGGGAACCGGGGAGCTGTTTTTT. It codes for CASSPRGTGELFF. The chain links TRBV18 to TRBJ2-2, with D possibly being TRBD1 (5 bases). Germline V lookup: CDR1 KGHSH, CDR2 LQKENI. This CDR3 comprises 13 residues. The V gene lost 2 bases and the J gene lost 5 bases, with 6 bases spanning the gap.

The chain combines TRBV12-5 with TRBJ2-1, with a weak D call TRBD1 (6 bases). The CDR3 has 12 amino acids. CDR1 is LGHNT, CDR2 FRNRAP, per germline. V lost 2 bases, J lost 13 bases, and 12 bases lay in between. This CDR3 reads CASGLHREHQFF. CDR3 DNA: TGTGCTAGTGGTTTGCACAGGGAACACCAGTTCTTC. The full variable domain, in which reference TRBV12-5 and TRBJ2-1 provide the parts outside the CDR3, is DARVTQTPRHKVTEMGQEVTMRCQPILGHNTVFWYRQTMMQGLELLAYFRNRAPLDDSGMPKDRFSAEMPDATLATLKIQPSEPRDSAVYFCASGLHREHQFFGPGTRLTVL.